These 32 T cell receptor beta chains were sequenced from one sample in a study of T-cell memory formation after mild COVID-19. Each CDR3 protein is one row after TCRdb ran MiXCR on the 5' RACE reads. The sample lists fewer than 60,000 distinct CDR3 sequences, around a quarter occurring once. The sequencing sample was made of PBMCs or a T cell subset sorted from them (not recorded which). These receptor sequences come from a man between 18 and 35 years old who had mild COVID-19 (a few samples of this study predate the infection). Cell type and time point are not known.

V gene TRBV5-1 combines with J gene TRBJ2-2; TRBD2 matches 7 bases. Germline V CDR1 and CDR2: SGHRS, YFSETQ. After removal of 0 bases from V and 4 bases from J, the junction contained 12 bases not matched to a gene. The CDR3 runs 18 residues. The CDR3 loop reads CASSLGPSGPPGTGELFF. In nucleotides, the CDR3 is TGCGCCAGCAGCTTGGGTCCTAGCGGACCCCCGGGCACCGGGGAGCTGTTTTTT.

This clonotype was counted once. The chain recombines TRBV5-1 with TRBJ2-5, with TRBD1 matching 7 bases. The CDR3 is 14 residues long. V shed 4 bases, J shed 5 bases, and the junction held 8 bases outside the gene matches. Germline V gene data show CDR1 as SGHRS and CDR2 as YFSETQ. The CDR3 coding sequence is TGCGCCAGCAGCGGGACAGTCGGATCGGAGACCCAGTACTTC. Protein sequence: CASSGTVGSETQYF.

The rearrangement joins TRBV9 to TRBJ2-4, with D perhaps TRBD2 (6 bases). V dropped 5 bases and J dropped 8 bases, with 17 bases sitting between them. Germline assignment: CDR1 SGDLS and CDR2 YYNGEE. This CDR3 region has 14 residues. The CDR3 nucleotides are TGTGCCAGCAGTGGCAACGGGGGTGGGGACATTCAGTACTTC. It yields the protein CASSGNGGGDIQYF.

This chain links TRBV5-6 with TRBJ1-6, with D unresolved. Per the germline V gene, CDR1 is SGHDT and CDR2 is YYEEEE. The ends were cut back, 4 bases at V and 8 bases at J, with 22 bases in the middle. The CDR3 runs 17 residues. Written as DNA, the CDR3 is TGTGCCAGCAGCGAGGAATACCGACGGGTCGGGGATTCACCCCTCCACTTT. Protein product: CASSEEYRRVGDSPLHF.

This clonotype was found a few times. The gene calls are TRBV12-3 or TRBV12-4 and TRBJ2-7, with unresolved D. V dropped 3 bases and J dropped 2 bases, with 8 bases sitting between them. There are 13 residues in the CDR3. The CDR3 spells CASSLGNPYEQYF. CDR3 in DNA: TGTGCCAGCAGTTTGGGCAACCCCTACGAGCAGTACTTC.

The chain couples TRBV5-1 to TRBJ1-1, with D unresolved. Germline loops: CDR1 SGHRS, CDR2 YFSETQ. Trimming took 4 bases from V and 2 from J, leaving 18 bases between them. The CDR3 has 16 amino acids. The CDR3 reads CASSAVSQAPNTEAFF. CDR3 sequence (DNA): TGCGCCAGCAGCGCTGTGAGCCAGGCCCCTAACACTGAAGCTTTCTTT.

This clonotype was observed a few times. This chain uses TRBV12-3 or TRBV12-4 with TRBJ2-3, with 9 bases lining up with TRBD2. CDR3 length: 16 amino acids. The V and J ends lost 5 bases and 2 bases, in that order; junction bases with no gene match: 8. CDR3 sequence: CASSAPGGGVTDTQYF. The DNA for the CDR3 is TGTGCCAGCAGTGCTCCTGGCGGGGGGGTCACAGATACGCAGTATTTT.

At least ten counts were recorded for this clonotype. The chain joins TRBV12-3 or TRBV12-4 to TRBJ2-3, with TRBD2 matching 11 bases. The CDR3 totals 16 residues. Unmatched junction bases numbered 8, after V lost 7 bases and J lost 2 bases. CDR3 nucleotide sequence: TGTGCCAGCACCCTGGGACTAGCGGAATTCACAGATACGCAGTATTTT. It codes for CASTLGLAEFTDTQYF.

This clonotype was detected only a few times. The CDR3 loop is CASSQIPTDTQYF. The CDR3 DNA reads as TGTGCCAGCAGCCAAATACCCACAGATACGCAGTATTTT. The genes are TRBV7-2 and TRBJ2-3; no definite D call. Trimming stripped 5 bases from V and 2 bases from J, with 8 bases between. The germline CDR1 and CDR2 sequences are SGHTA and FQGNSA. This CDR3 region has 13 residues.

The chain joins TRBV6-2 or TRBV6-3 to TRBJ1-2, with a possible D match to TRBD1 (5 bases). The V end was cut by 2 bases, the J end by 6 bases, with 13 bases between. This CDR3 is built from 14 residues. Germline assignment: CDR1 MNHEY and CDR2 SVGEGT. DNA for the CDR3: TGTGCCAGCAGTTACGCCGCAGGGCCGGATGGCTACACCTTC. Amino acids: CASSYAAGPDGYTF.

The J gene is TRBJ2-7, the V gene TRBV7-8; TRBD2 agrees at 7 bases. This CDR3 is 15 amino acids long. Germline V gives CDR1 SGHVS, CDR2 FQNEAQ. The J segment lost 1 base and the V segment lost 1 base, leaving 4 bases of the junction unmatched. The CDR3 region has the DNA TGTGCCAGCAGCTTAGTAGGCGGGGGTTCCTACGAGCAGTACGTC. Amino acids: CASSLVGGGSYEQYV.

This chain connects TRBV7-2 to TRBJ2-7, with TRBD1 matching 10 bases. CDR3 length: 15 residues. Germline V gene sequence: CDR1 SGHTA, CDR2 FQGNSA. V dropped 2 bases and J dropped 4; count of bases not matched to a gene: 5. CDR3 sequence reads: CASSLQQDRGYEQYF. CDR3 DNA: TGTGCCAGCAGCTTACAGCAGGACAGGGGGTACGAGCAGTACTTC.

The chain couples TRBV2 to TRBJ2-7, with D uncertain. The CDR3 is 11 residues long. V was clipped by 11 bases and J by 5 bases, with 13 bases between them. Germline V lookup: CDR1 SNHLY, CDR2 FYNNEI. The CDR3 DNA reads as TGTGCCTGCCAGCATATCCACGAGCAGTACTTC. It encodes CACQHIHEQYF.

A few counts support this clonotype. This chain connects TRBV12-3 or TRBV12-4 to TRBJ2-5, with TRBD1 matching over 9 bases. Losses at the gene ends were 6 bases for V and 4 bases for J; bases not matched to a gene: 6. The CDR3 spans 14 residues. CDR3 in amino acids: CASRHRGQGETQYF. Written as DNA, the CDR3 is TGTGCCAGCAGACACAGGGGGCAGGGAGAGACCCAGTACTTC.

V is TRBV12-3 or TRBV12-4 and J is TRBJ2-7; 7 nucleotides line up with TRBD2. The CDR3 length is 13 residues. The J segment lost 1 base and the V segment lost 6 bases, leaving 3 bases of the junction unmatched. Here the CDR3 reads CASRGRESYEQYF. The DNA of the CDR3 is TGTGCCAGCAGGGGGCGGGAGTCCTACGAGCAGTACTTC.

Ten or more counts support this clonotype. The J gene is TRBJ2-6, the V gene TRBV4-3; 7 nucleotides match TRBD1. The CDR3 length is 16 residues. The germline gives CDR1 LGHNA, CDR2 YSLEER. The V and J ends lost 0 bases and 1 base, in that order; junction bases with no gene match: 0. The CDR3 DNA reads as TGCGCCAGCAGCCAAGAGGGACAGTCTGGGGCCAACGTCCTGACTTTC. Residues: CASSQEGQSGANVLTF.

The genes are TRBV12-3 or TRBV12-4 and TRBJ1-2; no clear D. V was shortened by 4 bases and J by 2 bases, with 11 bases between the two germline ends. CDR3 length equals 14 residues. The CDR3 here is CASSSPKANYGYTF. In DNA, the CDR3 is TGTGCCAGCAGTTCTCCGAAAGCCAACTATGGCTACACCTTC.

The chain employs TRBV4-1 and TRBJ1-1; 7 nucleotides line up with TRBD1. Trimming took 7 bases from V and 5 from J; bases not matched to a gene: 7. CDR3 size: 13 residues. Germline lookup yields CDR1 MGHRA and CDR2 YSYEKL. The CDR3 bases are TGCGCCAGCATGAGGCAGGGGGGAACTGAAGCTTTCTTT. This encodes CASMRQGGTEAFF.

The genes are TRBV21-1 and TRBJ2-3; TRBD1 is taken as the D call from the table, unchecked against the DNA. TRBV21-1 is labeled a pseudogene. This CDR3 is built from 17 residues. The CDR3 DNA sequence: TGTGCCAGCAGCAAAGGTGGGGGTTCCTACTTCACAGATACGCAGTATTTT. This codes for CASSKGGGSYFTDTQYF.

This rearrangement joins TRBV20-1 to TRBJ1-1, with 8 bases fitting TRBD1. This CDR3 contains 14 residues. The ends lost 1 base at V and 1 base at J; junction bases unmatched: 2. CDR1 is DFQATT, CDR2 SNEGSKA, per germline (reference sequence). The DNA of the CDR3 is TGCAGTGCTAGAGGGGGACAGGCGAACACTGAAGCTTTCTTT. It encodes CSARGGQANTEAFF.

This clonotype was observed a handful of times. The chain couples TRBV29-1 to TRBJ1-2; 8 positions match TRBD1. This CDR3 comprises 16 residues. V dropped 0 bases and J dropped 7; count of bases not matched to a gene: 13. Germline lookup yields CDR1 SQVTM and CDR2 ANQGSEA. Here the CDR3 DNA reads TGCAGCGTTGAAGATCGAAACAGGGGGGACGGTCGTGGCTACACCTTC. This sequence encodes CSVEDRNRGDGRGYTF.

This clonotype was recorded a few times. V and J are TRBV9 and TRBJ2-7; a possible D gene is TRBD2 (7 bases). CDR1 and CDR2 from the germline V gene are SGDLS and YYNGEE. CDR3 size: 15 residues. V was trimmed by 4 bases and J by 5 bases, leaving 19 bases between them. DNA for the CDR3: TGTGCCAGCAGCCCCGGGGAGGGGGTCACCCACGAGCAGTACTTC. Residues: CASSPGEGVTHEQYF.

The gene calls are TRBV5-1 and TRBJ1-2; D is ambiguous. Germline-derived CDR1 and CDR2 are SGHRS and YFSETQ. V was cut by 4 bases and J by 1 base, with 8 bases left in between. The CDR3 loop spans 13 amino acids. The CDR3 reads CASSTTDNYGYTF. In nucleotides, the CDR3 is TGCGCCAGCAGCACAACAGATAACTATGGCTACACCTTC. The whole variable domain, remainder taken from reference TRBV5-1 and TRBJ1-2, is KAGVTQTPRYLIKTRGQQVTLSCSPISGHRSVSWYQQTPGQGLQFLFEYFSETQRNKGNFPGRFSGRQFSNSRSEMNVSTLELGDSALYLCASSTTDNYGYTFGSGTRLTVV.

V and J are TRBV4-1 and TRBJ1-4; maybe TRBD1 (5 bases). There are 14 residues in the CDR3. In germline, CDR1 is MGHRA, CDR2 YSYEKL. Trimming cost V 6 bases and J 13 bases, with 21 bases left between them. The CDR3 loop is CASSLDSLQGRLFF. The CDR3, as DNA: TGCGCCAGCAGTCTCGACAGCCTGCAGGGAAGACTGTTTTTT.

The rearrangement joins TRBV12-3 or TRBV12-4 to TRBJ2-3; tentatively, D is TRBD1 (6 bases). The V end lost 1 base, the J end lost 0 bases, and 8 bases lay between the germline ends. The CDR3 has 15 amino acids. This chain's CDR3 is CASSLGQDSTDTQYF. CDR3 bases: TGTGCCAGCAGTTTAGGACAGGACAGCACAGATACGCAGTATTTT.

The V and J genes are TRBV7-7 and TRBJ2-5; 8 nucleotides line up with TRBD1. CDR1 and CDR2 from the germline V gene are SSHAT and FNYEAQ (reference sequence). V lost 6 bases, J lost 2 bases, and 8 bases stayed unmatched. There are 15 residues in the CDR3. CDR3 in amino acids: CASRPLDRGQETQYF. CDR3 nucleotides: TGTGCCAGCAGACCTTTAGACAGGGGACAAGAGACCCAGTACTTC.

The chain employs TRBV12-3 or TRBV12-4 and TRBJ2-3; no reliable D call. The CDR3 is 12 amino acids. Trimming stripped 6 bases from V and 6 bases from J, with 10 bases between. CDR3 in amino acids: CASSRRADTQYF. The CDR3 DNA reads as TGTGCCAGCAGCCGTAGGGCCGATACGCAGTATTTT.

This clonotype has just a few counts. V is TRBV11-2 and J is TRBJ2-2; no definite D call. Germline CDR1 is SGHAT and CDR2 is FQNNGV. The CDR3 spans 12 residues. V was clipped by 3 bases and J by 8 bases, with 7 bases between them. CDR3 loop: CASSFFGGELFF. The CDR3 region has the DNA TGTGCCAGCAGCTTTTTTGGGGGGGAGCTGTTTTTT.

J is TRBJ1-2 and V is TRBV10-2; 7 positions agree with TRBD1. With 4 bases clipped from V and 2 bases from J, the junction kept 4 bases outside the gene matches. This CDR3 spans 14 amino acids. Germline lookup yields CDR1 WSHSY and CDR2 SAAADI. Here the CDR3 reads CASSGGQVNYGYTF. For the CDR3, the DNA is TGCGCCAGCAGTGGAGGACAGGTCAACTATGGCTACACCTTC.

This clonotype appeared a few times. The CDR3 loop reads CASSLVSGTGGAGSYNEQFF. The CDR3 DNA sequence: TGTGCCAGCAGCTTAGTCTCCGGGACAGGGGGCGCGGGCTCCTACAATGAGCAGTTCTTC. The chain carries TRBV7-6 and TRBJ2-1, with TRBD1 matching 12 bases. Per the germline V gene, CDR1 is SGHVS and CDR2 is FNYEAQ. The V segment lost 1 base and the J segment 0 bases; nucleotides outside the gene matches: 10. The CDR3 runs to 20 residues.

This clonotype was observed a few times. The genes are TRBV7-3 and TRBJ2-3, with 11 bases aligning to TRBD2. Trimming at V came to 1 base and at J to 2 bases, leaving 2 bases not matched to a gene. The CDR3 has 16 amino acids. Germline lookup yields CDR1 SGHTA and CDR2 FQGTGA. The CDR3 sequence is CASSLIAGGSTDTQYF. DNA of the CDR3: TGTGCCAGCAGCTTAATAGCGGGGGGGTCCACAGATACGCAGTATTTT.

The chain has TRBV7-6 and TRBJ2-7; D could derive from TRBD1 or TRBD2 (7 bases each). The ends were cut back, 1 base at V and 4 bases at J, with 14 bases in the middle. CDR1 is SGHVS, CDR2 FNYEAQ, per germline. The CDR3 consists of 15 residues. CDR3 DNA sequence: TGTGCCAGCAGCTTAGAGCAGGGGGGGTCGTACGAGCAGTACTTC. Translation: CASSLEQGGSYEQYF.